Below are 4 T cell receptor beta chains sequenced from a single sample in a study of T cell clones after liver transplantation. The repertoire was sequenced with immunoSEQ multiplex PCR; TCRdb's copy has only in-frame clones and lacks some. The profile covers about 120,000 clones, with about nine tenths appearing a single time and 0.8% to 0.9% taken by the ten largest. The source was CD4+ T cells from blood, collected 12 months after liver transplant. These receptors were collected from a human patient who received a liver transplant. The graft donor may have given rise to some T cells.

This chain connects TRBV28 to TRBJ2-3, with 9 bases identical to TRBD1. Per the germline V gene, CDR1 is MDHEN and CDR2 is SYDVKM. The V segment lost 5 bases and the J segment 3 bases; nucleotides outside the gene matches: 6. This CDR3 contains 15 residues. The CDR3 nucleotides read TGTGCCAGCAGTCTCGGGACAGGGACAACAGATACGCAGTATTTT. It specifies CASSLGTGTTDTQYF.

This clone was detected only once. V is TRBV18 and J is TRBJ2-2; D is uncertain. Trimming removed 3 bases at V and 4 bases at J, with 12 bases between. In germline, CDR1 is KGHSH, CDR2 LQKENI. This CDR3 is built from 15 residues. The CDR3 here is CASSPLGRGTGELFF. Here the CDR3 DNA reads TGTGCCAGCTCACCCCTTGGCCGAGGCACCGGGGAGCTGTTTTTT.

The chain employs TRBV19 and TRBJ1-2; D perhaps matches TRBD1 (5 bases). V shed 5 bases and J shed 7 bases, with 14 bases lying between them. This CDR3 spans 13 amino acids. Germline-derived CDR1 and CDR2 are LNHDA and SQIVND (reference sequence). The DNA of the CDR3 is TGTGCCAGTAGTCCCAAGCAGGGAATTGGCTACACCTTC. Translated: CASSPKQGIGYTF.

The chain employs TRBV28 and TRBJ2-1, with D uncertain. The CDR3 is made up of 14 amino acids. Per germline, CDR1 MDHEN and CDR2 SYDVKM. V was shortened by 3 bases and J by 2 bases, with 8 bases between the two germline ends. CDR3: CASSFTATYNEQFF. In DNA form, the CDR3 reads TGTGCCAGCAGTTTCACAGCGACCTACAATGAGCAGTTCTTC.